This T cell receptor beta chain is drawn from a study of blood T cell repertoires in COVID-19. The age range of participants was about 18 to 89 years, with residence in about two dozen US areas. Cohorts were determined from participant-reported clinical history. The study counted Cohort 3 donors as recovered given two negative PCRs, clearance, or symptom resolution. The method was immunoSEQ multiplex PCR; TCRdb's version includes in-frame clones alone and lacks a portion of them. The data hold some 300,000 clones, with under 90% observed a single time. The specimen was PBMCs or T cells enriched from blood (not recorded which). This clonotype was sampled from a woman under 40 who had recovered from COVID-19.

DNA for the CDR3: TGTGCCAGCAAACAGACAGGGGGGAGCACTGAAGCTTTCTTT. Translation gives CASKQTGGSTEAFF. The J gene is TRBJ1-1, the V gene TRBV6-5; TRBD1 agrees at 9 bases. This CDR3 contains 14 residues. V was clipped by 7 bases and J by 4 bases; unmatched bases: 7. Per the germline V gene, CDR1 is MNHEY and CDR2 is SVGAGI.